Presented here are 13 T cell receptor beta chains from one specimen sequenced in a study of blood T cell repertoires in COVID-19. Produced via immunoSEQ multiplex PCR; TCRdb's table is partial and in-frame only. This table holds about 140,000 clones, 84% found once. Sample: peripheral blood. The source is a man in his fifties or sixties with active or convalescent COVID-19.

This clone was found once. V is TRBV6-5 and J is TRBJ2-5, with D uncertain. CDR1 and CDR2 (germline): MNHEY, SVGAGI. The length of the CDR3 is 12 residues. V was cut by 6 bases and J by 7 bases, with 12 bases left in between. The CDR3 sequence is CASSQRSGTQYF. The CDR3 nucleotides read TGTGCCAGCAGCCAAAGGTCGGGGACCCAGTACTTC.

The chain has TRBV5-1 and TRBJ1-1, with 10 bases fitting TRBD1. In germline, CDR1 is SGHRS, CDR2 YFSETQ. The CDR3 is 16 amino acids. Trimming cost V 2 bases and J 3 bases; bases outside gene matches: 7. The CDR3 bases are TGCGCCAGCAGCTTAGGCGGGACAGGGGTGGACACTGAAGCTTTCTTT. Protein product: CASSLGGTGVDTEAFF.

The chain uses TRBV24-1 and TRBJ1-2; tentatively, D is TRBD1 (5 bases). Germline V gives CDR1 KGHDR, CDR2 SFDVKD. V lost 2 bases and J lost 8, with 26 bases in between. CDR3 length equals 18 residues. The CDR3 sequence is CATSDSPRTGGVGTGYTF. For the CDR3, the DNA is TGTGCCACCAGTGATTCCCCAAGAACCGGGGGGGTCGGTACAGGCTACACCTTC.

The chain carries TRBV19 and TRBJ2-1, with TRBD1 matching over 7 bases. The germline gives CDR1 LNHDA, CDR2 SQIVND (reference sequence). The CDR3 sequence is 16 residues long. Trimming cost V 1 base and J 4 bases; bases outside gene matches: 7. The DNA for the CDR3 is TGTGCCAGTAGTATAGTTCCGGGACAGCTTTACAATGAGCAGTTCTTC. Translated: CASSIVPGQLYNEQFF. The whole variable domain, filled in from reference TRBV19 and TRBJ2-1, reads DGGITQSPKYLFRKEGQNVTLSCEQNLNHDAMYWYRQDPGQGLRLIYYSQIVNDFQKGDIAEGYSVSREKKESFPLTVTSAQKNPTAFYLCASSIVPGQLYNEQFFGPGTRLTVL.

V is TRBV28 and J is TRBJ2-5, with TRBD1 matching over 8 bases. The trim removed 7 bases at V and 1 base at J, leaving 8 bases unmatched. The CDR3 is made up of 15 amino acids. Germline V gene sequence: CDR1 MDHEN, CDR2 SYDVKM. DNA of the CDR3: TGTGCCAGCATCGCTATCGGGACAGGCCAAGAGACCCAGTACTTC. It specifies CASIAIGTGQETQYF.

The V gene is TRBV6-2 or TRBV6-3, the J gene TRBJ1-2; 12 bases map to TRBD1. V shed 4 bases and J 7 bases; nucleotides not matched to a gene: 4. CDR1 is MNHEY, CDR2 SVGEGT, per germline. This CDR3 has 14 amino acids. The CDR3 sequence is CASSFGTGGFGYTF. In DNA, the CDR3 is TGTGCCAGCAGTTTCGGGACAGGGGGCTTTGGCTACACCTTC.

The chain recombines TRBV19 with TRBJ2-1, with 13 positions matching TRBD2. From germline, CDR1 is LNHDA and CDR2 SQIVND (reference sequence). The CDR3 runs to 20 residues. Unmatched junction bases numbered 12, after V lost 3 bases and J lost 1 base. The CDR3 loop reads CASSMEELAGGPSSYNEQFF. CDR3 DNA sequence: TGTGCCAGTAGTATGGAGGAACTAGCGGGAGGGCCCTCATCCTACAATGAGCAGTTCTTC.

The chain couples TRBV7-8 to TRBJ1-2; 7 positions agree with TRBD1. Germline CDR1 and CDR2: SGHVS and FQNEAQ. The CDR3 contains 17 residues. With V trimmed by 1 base and J by 1 base, 9 bases remained unmatched. The DNA of the CDR3 is TGTGCCAGCAGCTTAGGGACAGGAACTCCAGTTAACTATGGCTACACCTTC. This sequence encodes CASSLGTGTPVNYGYTF. Full variable domain (remainder filled in from reference TRBV7-8 and TRBJ1-2): GAGVSQSPRYKVAKRGQDVALRCDPISGHVSLFWYQQALGQGPEFLTYFQNEAQLDKSGLPSDRFFAERPEGSVSTLKIQRTQQEDSAVYLCASSLGTGTPVNYGYTFGSGTRLTVV.

V gene TRBV24-1 combines with J gene TRBJ2-1; 13 nucleotides match TRBD2. The germline V gene encodes CDR1 KGHDR and CDR2 SFDVKD. The CDR3 extends over 16 amino acids. Trimming at V came to 4 bases and at J to 5 bases, leaving 4 bases not matched to a gene. CDR3: CATSEAGLAGDNEQFF. The CDR3 DNA sequence: TGTGCCACCAGTGAGGCAGGACTAGCGGGAGACAATGAGCAGTTCTTC.

The chain joins TRBV15 to TRBJ1-4; the match to TRBD1 covers 8 bases. Per the germline V gene, CDR1 is LNHNV and CDR2 is YYDKDF (reference sequence). V shed 0 bases and J 0 bases; nucleotides not matched to a gene: 3. The CDR3 consists of 17 residues. The CDR3 region is CATSRDVRGPTNEKLFF. The CDR3 DNA is TGTGCCACCAGCAGAGATGTCAGGGGGCCAACTAATGAAAAACTGTTTTTT.

The chain uses TRBV19 and TRBJ1-6, with TRBD1 as a possible D gene (5 bases). Germline CDR1 and CDR2: LNHDA and SQIVND (reference sequence). This CDR3 is built from 12 residues. The V and J ends lost 9 bases and 6 bases respectively, with 9 bases between them. The DNA for the CDR3 is TGTGCCAGCGGACACATTAATTCACCCCTCCACTTT. It encodes CASGHINSPLHF.

The V and J genes are TRBV29-1 and TRBJ1-1; 10 positions match TRBD1. The CDR3 sequence is 16 residues long. Trimming took 4 bases from V and 6 from J; bases not matched to a gene: 14. Germline V gene lookup returns CDR1 SQVTM and CDR2 ANQGSEA. The CDR3 here is CSVAGSGGQGWSEAFF. Here the CDR3 DNA reads TGCAGCGTTGCGGGATCCGGGGGACAGGGGTGGTCTGAAGCTTTCTTT.

The J gene is TRBJ2-3, the V gene TRBV18; D remains ambiguous. Germline loops: CDR1 KGHSH, CDR2 LQKENI. The CDR3 extends over 16 amino acids. Trimming shortened V by 2 bases and J by 2 bases, and 14 bases separated the two germline ends. Here the CDR3 DNA reads TGTGCCAGCTCACCAGTCTCTTGGCAGAACACAGATACGCAGTATTTT. Translating it yields CASSPVSWQNTDTQYF.